Sequencing of this T cell receptor beta chain was carried out in a study of blood T cell repertoires in COVID-19. Germline V gene lookup returns CDR1 SGHRS and CDR2 YFSETQ. The CDR3 is 15 amino acids. Trimming cost V 4 bases and J 7 bases; bases outside gene matches: 12. Clones were sequenced by immunoSEQ multiplex PCR, and TCRdb holds only the in-frame ones, with some missing. The table lists 150,000 to 200,000 clones, around 85% of them singletons. The V and J genes are TRBV5-1 and TRBJ2-7, with 9 bases matching TRBD1. This TCR was sampled from a human donor with acute or convalescent COVID-19. The donor label of this sample is uncertain. Sequenced input: peripheral blood. CDR3 loop: CASSPPDRGVEEQYF. CDR3 bases: TGCGCCAGCAGCCCGCCGGACAGGGGAGTCGAAGAGCAGTACTTC.